A selection of T cell receptor beta chains follows, all from one sample in a study of immune evolution from preneoplasia to lung adenocarcinoma. Assay used: immunoSEQ multiplex PCR; TCRdb lists only in-frame clones, some missing. In the table there are 6,000 to 6,500 clones, 80% to 90% of which are singletons. The sequenced material came from FFPE adjacent normal lung tissue. The origin of the receptors is a donor aged 70 or older with lung adenocarcinoma. Each CDR3 is given with its conserved first and last residue. Each record gives: CDR3 DNA, CDR3 protein, D gene, V gene, clone size, J gene. D genes are given only for firm matches. Only part of the rows carry a size: once, few, many, or a class if the clone is expanded.

DNA: TGTGCCAGCAGTCGTAGGGCAGGGGCAACAGATACGCAGTATTTT
CDR3: CASSRRAGATDTQYF
D: -
V: TRBV11-2
size: -
J: TRBJ2-3

DNA: TGTGCCAGCTCACCACCGGCGACTAGGGGCGAAGAGACCCAGTACTTC
CDR3: CASSPPATRGEETQYF
D: -
V: TRBV18
size: -
J: TRBJ2-5

DNA: TGTGCCAGCAGTGGGGGGACGACGGCAGGCGAGCAGTACTTC
CDR3: CASSGGTTAGEQYF
D: -
V: TRBV2
size: -
J: TRBJ2-7

DNA: TGTGCCAGCAGTATGGGACGGCACACAGATACGCAGTATTTT
CDR3: CASSMGRHTDTQYF
D: -
V: TRBV27
size: once
J: TRBJ2-3

DNA: TGTGCCAGCAGCTTAGCCGGGAACACTGAAGCTTTCTTT
CDR3: CASSLAGNTEAFF
D: -
V: TRBV7-9
size: -
J: TRBJ1-1

DNA: TGTGCAAGTCGCGCCCCGGGACAGAGACCCGAAGGCAATCAGCCCCAGCATTTT
CDR3: CASRAPGQRPEGNQPQHF
D: -
V: TRBV12-2
size: -
J: TRBJ1-5

DNA: TGCGCCAGCAGCGGGGGACTAGCGGAATACAATGAGCAGTTCTTC
CDR3: CASSGGLAEYNEQFF
D: TRBD2
V: TRBV4-3
size: -
J: TRBJ2-1

DNA: TGTGCCAGCAGCTTAGGGGTTCCCAATGAGCAGTTCTTC
CDR3: CASSLGVPNEQFF
D: -
V: TRBV7-9
size: -
J: TRBJ2-1

DNA: TGTGCCACCAGCACAAAGAGGGGGCCCACAGAGAATACTGAAGCTTTCTTT
CDR3: CATSTKRGPTENTEAFF
D: TRBD1
V: TRBV15
size: -
J: TRBJ1-1

DNA: TGTGCCTGGAGTCGGACCGGTATGGGGTCCCAGCATTTT
CDR3: CAWSRTGMGSQHF
D: -
V: TRBV30
size: -
J: TRBJ1-5

DNA: TGTGCCAGCAGCCTCGAAGGATGGGGTCACGCGAACACCGGGGAGCTGTTTTTT
CDR3: CASSLEGWGHANTGELFF
D: -
V: TRBV11-3
size: few
J: TRBJ2-2

DNA: TGTGCCTGGAATCTCGGGGGGGTAGCGGATCAGTTCTTC
CDR3: CAWNLGGVADQFF
D: TRBD2
V: TRBV30
size: once
J: TRBJ2-1

DNA: TGTGCCAGCAGCTTGGAGGGCAGGCAAGAGACCCAGTACTTC
CDR3: CASSLEGRQETQYF
D: -
V: TRBV5-8
size: -
J: TRBJ2-5

DNA: TGCGCCAGCAGCTTGAGACAGCGAGAAAAACTGTTTTTT
CDR3: CASSLRQREKLFF
D: -
V: TRBV5-1
size: few
J: TRBJ1-4

DNA: TGTGCCAGCAGTACCACTAGCGGTACGCAGTATTTT
CDR3: CASSTTSGTQYF
D: TRBD2
V: TRBV2
size: -
J: TRBJ2-3

DNA: TGTGCCAGCAGCCCGGGGGGGGCAACTAATGAAAAACTGTTTTTT
CDR3: CASSPGGATNEKLFF
D: -
V: TRBV5-5
size: -
J: TRBJ1-4

DNA: TGCAGCGCGAGTGGTGGTTCCTACGAGCAGTACTTC
CDR3: CSASGGSYEQYF
D: -
V: TRBV29-1
size: -
J: TRBJ2-7

DNA: TGTGCCAGTAGGGGACAGTCAGACTATGGCTACACCTTC
CDR3: CASRGQSDYGYTF
D: TRBD1
V: TRBV19
size: -
J: TRBJ1-2

DNA: TGTGCCAGCAGCTTGGGAGGGGGGTATAACACTGAAGCTTTCTTT
CDR3: CASSLGGGYNTEAFF
D: -
V: TRBV13
size: -
J: TRBJ1-1

DNA: TGCGCCAGCAGCGGAGAAAACTCTGGAAACACCATATATTTT
CDR3: CASSGENSGNTIYF
D: -
V: TRBV5-1
size: -
J: TRBJ1-3

DNA: TGTGCCTGGAGTGTCATTCCACAGCTCACTGAAGCTTTCTTT
CDR3: CAWSVIPQLTEAFF
D: -
V: TRBV30
size: -
J: TRBJ1-1

DNA: TGTGCCTGGAGTGTTTTGGGACGGTTCTATGGCTACACCTTC
CDR3: CAWSVLGRFYGYTF
D: -
V: TRBV30
size: few
J: TRBJ1-2

DNA: TGTGCCAGCAGTTTGCCGCAGGGGGGACCCATTGGCTACACCTTC
CDR3: CASSLPQGGPIGYTF
D: TRBD1
V: TRBV28
size: -
J: TRBJ1-2

DNA: TGTGCCAGCAGCTTCAGGGGGCCCTACGAGCAGTACTTC
CDR3: CASSFRGPYEQYF
D: TRBD1
V: TRBV7-9
size: once
J: TRBJ2-7

DNA: TGTGCCAGCAGTTATGTGACTAATGAAAAACTGTTTTTT
CDR3: CASSYVTNEKLFF
D: -
V: TRBV6-5
size: -
J: TRBJ1-4

DNA: TGTGCCAGCAGCCCGGGGGTAAACTATGGCTACACCTTC
CDR3: CASSPGVNYGYTF
D: -
V: TRBV11-1
size: -
J: TRBJ1-2

DNA: TGTGCCAGCAGCTTAGAAGTGGTGGACACTGAAGCTTTCTTT
CDR3: CASSLEVVDTEAFF
D: -
V: TRBV7-9
size: -
J: TRBJ1-1

DNA: TGTGCCAGCACCCTCCGGGACACCGCCTACAATGAGCAGTTCTTC
CDR3: CASTLRDTAYNEQFF
D: -
V: TRBV2
size: -
J: TRBJ2-1

DNA: TGTGCCTGGGCTTCTGGGGCCAACGTCCTGACTTTC
CDR3: CAWASGANVLTF
D: -
V: TRBV30
size: once
J: TRBJ2-6

DNA: TGCGCCAGCAGGTTCGGGGACGGGACCTACAATGAGCAGTTCTTC
CDR3: CASRFGDGTYNEQFF
D: -
V: TRBV5-1
size: -
J: TRBJ2-1

DNA: TGTGCCAGCAGCTTAAGATCGGGGGCGCGGAACACTGAAGCTTTCTTT
CDR3: CASSLRSGARNTEAFF
D: -
V: TRBV5-8
size: -
J: TRBJ1-1

DNA: TGTGCCAGCAGGAGTAGAGAGAACACTGAAGCTTTCTTT
CDR3: CASRSRENTEAFF
D: -
V: TRBV7-3
size: -
J: TRBJ1-1

DNA: TGTGCCAGCAGCGTAGGAGATAACGTCCCCTACGAGCAGTACTTC
CDR3: CASSVGDNVPYEQYF
D: -
V: TRBV9
size: few
J: TRBJ2-7

DNA: TGCGCCAGCAGCTTCGACGGAGTCAACACCGGGGAGCTGTTTTTT
CDR3: CASSFDGVNTGELFF
D: -
V: TRBV5-1
size: -
J: TRBJ2-2

DNA: TGTGCCTGGAGGAGGGTGATTAATGAAAAACTGTTTTTT
CDR3: CAWRRVINEKLFF
D: -
V: TRBV30
size: -
J: TRBJ1-4

DNA: TGTGCCAGCAGCTACGGACTAGGGTCCTACGAGCAGTACTTC
CDR3: CASSYGLGSYEQYF
D: TRBD2
V: TRBV5-4
size: -
J: TRBJ2-7

DNA: TGCGCCAGCAGCCAAGATGGCGCAAGCAATCAGCCCCAGCATTTT
CDR3: CASSQDGASNQPQHF
D: -
V: TRBV4-1
size: -
J: TRBJ1-5

DNA: TGTGCCAGCAGTGAATATAGTGCGGAGAACACTGAAGCTTTCTTT
CDR3: CASSEYSAENTEAFF
D: -
V: TRBV25-1
size: -
J: TRBJ1-1

DNA: TGTGCCAGCAGCTCACGAGACAATGAGCAGTTCTTC
CDR3: CASSSRDNEQFF
D: -
V: TRBV5-4
size: -
J: TRBJ2-1

DNA: TGTGCCAGTGCCACCACGGTGAACTATGGCTACACCTTC
CDR3: CASATTVNYGYTF
D: -
V: TRBV27
size: -
J: TRBJ1-2

DNA: TGTGCCAGCAGTGAGTTAGCGGGATTCACCGGGGAGCTGTTTTTT
CDR3: CASSELAGFTGELFF
D: TRBD2
V: TRBV25-1
size: -
J: TRBJ2-2

DNA: TGTGCCAGCAGTTTAAACCCCTCAGGGACCGGGGAGCTGTTTTTT
CDR3: CASSLNPSGTGELFF
D: -
V: TRBV27
size: -
J: TRBJ2-2

DNA: TGTGCCAGCAGTCTTACTAGCGGGAGTTTTAGTTCCTACGAGCAGTACTTC
CDR3: CASSLTSGSFSSYEQYF
D: TRBD2
V: TRBV7-9
size: large
J: TRBJ2-7

DNA: TGCAGCGTCACGGGACAGGGGGGTATTCTGTTTTTT
CDR3: CSVTGQGGILFF
D: TRBD1
V: TRBV29-1
size: -
J: TRBJ1-4

DNA: TGTGCCAGCAGCTTAGGGTCTCGGACAGGGGAAGGAGCTTTCTTT
CDR3: CASSLGSRTGEGAFF
D: TRBD1
V: TRBV7-9
size: -
J: TRBJ1-1

DNA: TGTGCCAGCAGTCGGACTAGCGGGGGAGCCTACGAGCAGTACTTC
CDR3: CASSRTSGGAYEQYF
D: TRBD2
V: TRBV9
size: -
J: TRBJ2-7

DNA: TGTGCCAGCTCACAGGGGACAGTGAACACTGAAGCTTTCTTT
CDR3: CASSQGTVNTEAFF
D: TRBD1
V: TRBV18
size: once
J: TRBJ1-1

DNA: TGTGCCACCCTATGGGACACTGAAGCTTTCTTT
CDR3: CATLWDTEAFF
D: -
V: TRBV6-6
size: -
J: TRBJ1-1

DNA: TGTGCCGGGCAGGGGGATGGGGACACTGAAGCTTTCTTT
CDR3: CAGQGDGDTEAFF
D: TRBD1
V: TRBV6-6
size: -
J: TRBJ1-1

DNA: TGTGCCAGCAGTTTCCTCAGGGTGAGCTATGGCTACACCTTC
CDR3: CASSFLRVSYGYTF
D: -
V: TRBV28
size: -
J: TRBJ1-2

DNA: TGTGCCTGGAAGGGGCCAGAAGGGATGAACACTGAAGCTTTCTTT
CDR3: CAWKGPEGMNTEAFF
D: -
V: TRBV30
size: -
J: TRBJ1-1